Many counts were recorded for the clone carrying this TCR beta chain. Its antigen remains unknown. Germline V CDR1 and CDR2: SQVTM, ANQGSEA. The CDR3 covers 14 residues. Trimming cost V 5 bases and J 2 bases; bases outside gene matches: 4. This record belongs to a study of spatial heterogeneity in lung cancer. Whole-study context: Among detected sequences, beta-chain ones consistently exceeded alpha-chain ones in number.

Study results and caveats: Ubiquitous expanded tumor TCRs were seen in blood more at resection than at follow-up.

The time point is: sample taken at primary tumor resection. The cohort: 70 to 75 early-stage, untreated non-small cell lung cancer patients. TCRs were sequenced from unsorted whole RNA of tumor, nontumor lung or PBMC. TCRdb reprocessed the 5' RACE reads with MiXCR, giving one entry per CDR3 protein. The table shows more than 45,000 distinct CDR3 sequences, with under 6% occurring only once. The chain is built from TRBV29-1 and TRBJ2-5; 11 bases agree with TRBD2. The source material was PBMCs, sampled at surgery. The source is a male donor with early-stage non-small cell lung cancer. CDR3 in amino acids: CSVSLAGGQETQYF. CDR3 DNA sequence: TGCAGCGTTTCGTTAGCGGGAGGGCAAGAGACCCAGTACTTC.